The present TCR beta chain was sequenced within a study of control samples from healthy donors and cancer patients. Assay used: immunoSEQ multiplex PCR; TCRdb lists only in-frame clones, some missing. The sample lists approximately 70,000 clones, more than 75% occurring once. The germline gives CDR1 SQVTM, CDR2 ANQGSEA. The CDR3 runs 11 residues. V was cut by 5 bases and J by 6 bases, with 7 bases left in between. What was sequenced was PBMCs. The origin of this receptor is a woman aged 50 to 60 with head and neck cancer. The chain uses TRBV29-1 and TRBJ1-4, with no clear D. CDR3 sequence: CSVSRDEKLFF. CDR3 DNA: TGCAGCGTTTCCAGAGATGAAAAACTGTTTTTT.